Listed below are T cell receptor beta chains from one sample, sequenced in a study of cytomegalovirus exposure and HLA in healthy donors. Repertoires were generated with immunoSEQ multiplex PCR, while TCRdb's copy carries only in-frame clones and drops some. The data show fewer than 95,000 clones, 85% seen once. Sample: PBMCs. The receptors derive from a man aged 35-49 years in good health and CMV-seropositive. Each CDR3 is given with its conserved first and last residue. Fields, in order: J gene, V gene, clone size, CDR3 length, CDR3 protein. Rows may omit the clone size; those that give it use once, few, many or a size class.

>TRBJ2-5|TRBV9|-|13
CASSGTSLETQYF
>TRBJ1-2|TRBV4-2|-|15
CASNPGQAFNYGYTF
>TRBJ1-1|TRBV19|-|15
CASRTFKLGDTEAFF
>TRBJ2-7|TRBV6-5|-|16
CASSYFFPAKGSEQYF
>TRBJ2-3|TRBV4-2|-|14
CASSLRGYTDTQYF
>TRBJ2-2|TRBV6-1|few|12
CASSVVLGELFF
>TRBJ2-3|TRBV19|-|16
CASSIIGAGASDTQYF
>TRBJ1-5|TRBV7-2|-|14
CASSADRARQPQHF
>TRBJ2-3|TRBV7-2|-|13
CASKGWSTDTQYF
>TRBJ2-5|TRBV5-1|-|13
CASTTGYQETQYF
>TRBJ1-5|TRBV6-5|-|13
CASSSTGDQPQHF
>TRBJ2-1|TRBV14|-|17
CASSHPGTSGRADEQFF
>TRBJ1-1|TRBV5-6|few|15
CASSLQALMNTEAFF
>TRBJ2-5|TRBV28|-|11
CASSTLETQYF
>TRBJ1-1|TRBV18|-|18
CASSRRQGPSVGNAEAFF
>TRBJ2-7|TRBV11-2|-|14
CASSFPGGPGEQYF
>TRBJ2-3|TRBV19|-|15
CASSPYRGVEDTQYF
>TRBJ2-3|TRBV19|-|13
CASGQVGTDTQYF
>TRBJ1-6|TRBV18|-|13
CASSTGGFSPLHF
>TRBJ2-1|TRBV5-1|-|17
CASSLEILVSGRNGKFF
>TRBJ1-1|TRBV30|-|12
CALHRGNTEAFF
>TRBJ2-4|TRBV9|few|18
CASSVESPHTGLKNIQYF
>TRBJ1-6|TRBV30|-|13
CAWGQLYNSPLHF
>TRBJ2-5|TRBV7-8|-|15
CASSGGGISLETQYF
>TRBJ2-7|TRBV25-1|-|14
CASSPGRLPYEQYF